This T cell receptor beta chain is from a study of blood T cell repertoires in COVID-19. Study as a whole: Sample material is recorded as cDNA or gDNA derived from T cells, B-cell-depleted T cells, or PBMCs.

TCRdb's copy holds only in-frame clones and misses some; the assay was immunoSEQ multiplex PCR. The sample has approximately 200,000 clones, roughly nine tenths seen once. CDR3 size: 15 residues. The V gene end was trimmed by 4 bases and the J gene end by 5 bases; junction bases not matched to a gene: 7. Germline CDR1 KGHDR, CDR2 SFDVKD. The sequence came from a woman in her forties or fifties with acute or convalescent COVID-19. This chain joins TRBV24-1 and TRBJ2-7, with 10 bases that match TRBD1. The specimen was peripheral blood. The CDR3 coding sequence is TGTGCCACCAGTGACCCCGGACAGGGGGGGAACGAGCAGTACTTC. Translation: CATSDPGQGGNEQYF.